A single sample is the source of the 3 T cell receptor beta chains below, sequenced in a study of T cell responses to AZD1222 COVID-19 vaccine. Only in-frame clones appear in the TCRdb table, and some are missing; sequencing was by immunoSEQ multiplex PCR. Of roughly 120,000 clones listed, about 81% are singletons. The source material was peripheral blood, sampled on day 0 of AZD1222 vaccination. Receptors originate from an adult in good health.

The chain is built from TRBV18 and TRBJ2-7; 10 nucleotides line up with TRBD1. This CDR3 comprises 16 residues. In germline, CDR1 is KGHSH, CDR2 LQKENI. Trimming at V came to 3 bases and at J to 6 bases, leaving 11 bases not matched to a gene. The CDR3 DNA reads TGTGCCAGCTCACCCTTCAGGGACAGGGGTTCGGGCGAGCAGTACTTC. Amino acids: CASSPFRDRGSGEQYF.

This chain connects TRBV28 to TRBJ2-7; 7 bases fit TRBD1. CDR3 length: 15 residues. Germline assignment: CDR1 MDHEN and CDR2 SYDVKM. V lost 5 bases and J lost 3; bases outside the gene matches: 10. The CDR3 spells CASSALRDSLYEQYF. The CDR3 DNA follows: TGTGCCAGCAGTGCCTTAAGGGACAGCCTCTACGAGCAGTACTTC.

For the CDR3, the DNA is TGTGCCAGCAGCCCCCCGGGACTAGCGGGAGTTGAGCGAGAGACCCAGTACTTC. Translating gives CASSPPGLAGVERETQYF. This sequence joins TRBV7-2 and TRBJ2-5; TRBD2 agrees at 14 bases. V was pared by 5 bases and J by 4 bases, with 12 bases of the junction left unmatched. In germline, CDR1 is SGHTA, CDR2 FQGNSA. The CDR3 extends over 18 amino acids.